One and the same sample provided the 18 T cell receptor delta chains below, sequenced in a study of DNA immune sequencing with unique molecular identifiers. All 8 TRDV and 4 TRDJ genes were targeted in 32-plex amplification of genomic DNA. A 12-nucleotide UMI was added during 2 to 4 barcoding PCR cycles before adapter PCR. TCRdb applied CATT to the multiplex PCR reads for clone calling. Of about 4,700 delta-chain clones listed, over 10% are singletons. The sample taken for sequencing was gamma-delta T cells enriched from blood buffy coat, or unenriched PBMCs (not recorded which). These receptors came from a human donor in good health.

This clone was found a few times. Other nucleotide sequences in the sample specify the same CDR3. The assigned J gene is TRDJ1, but the V gene is uncalled; TRDD3 was called by the table and not checked on the DNA. The CDR3 loop spans 21 amino acids. This CDR3 is CACDAAGLGIQQSRHTDKLIF. As DNA, the CDR3 is TGTGCCTGTGACGCCGCGGGACTGGGGATCCAACAAAGCCGTCACACCGATAAACTCATCTTT.

Details on this clone: This sequence is one base from a far larger clone and is likely a read error. The sample has other DNA sequences that encode this CDR3 too. The rearrangement links TRDV2 to TRDJ1; 11 nucleotides match TRDD3. This CDR3 contains 15 residues. Germline V gene sequence: CDR1 GEAIGNYY, CDR2 EKD. The V segment lost 3 bases and the J segment 5 bases; nucleotides outside the gene matches: 7. CDR3 coding DNA: TGTGCCTGTGACCCACTGGGGGATAAATCTGATAAACTCATCTTT. Translated, it gives CACDPLGDKSDKLIF.

In its sample, this clone ranks as large. Other nucleotide sequences in the sample specify the same CDR3. V usage is TRDV2 and J usage is TRDJ2; possibly TRDD3 for D (6 bases). Trimming pared 0 bases from V and 6 bases from J, leaving 19 bases between. CDR1 and CDR2 (germline): GEAIGNYY, EKD. The CDR3 sequence is 17 residues long. CDR3: CACDTGLGGPEAAQLFF. In DNA, the CDR3 is TGTGCCTGTGACACCGGGCTAGGGGGACCCGAGGCAGCACAACTCTTCTTT.

Sample share makes this clone medium-sized (0.01 to 0.1%). The chain employs TRDV2 and TRDJ1; the D gene is possibly TRDD3 (6 bases). Germline V gene lookup returns CDR1 GEAIGNYY and CDR2 EKD. CDR3 length: 17 amino acids. V gave up 3 bases and J gave up 0 bases, with 19 bases separating them. In DNA form, the CDR3 reads TGTGCCTGTGACTCTGTACTGGGACCCTTGTACACCGATAAACTCATCTTT. Translation gives CACDSVLGPLYTDKLIF.

This clone was counted a single time. This could be a read error, since a much larger clone is one nucleotide away. CDR3: CALGDLPSDLPRLGDTRSGTDKLIF. The CDR3 bases are TGTGCTCTTGGGGACTTACCTTCCGACCTTCCGAGGTTGGGGGATACGCGATCGGGGACCGATAAACTCATCTTT. J is TRDJ1 and V is TRDV1; 11 bases line up with TRDD3. The J gene, not given by TCRdb, was assigned here from a germline match of the nucleotide sequence. The J segment lost 2 bases and the V segment lost 3 bases, leaving 32 bases of the junction unmatched. Per the germline V gene, CDR1 is TSWWSYY and CDR2 is QGS. There are 25 residues in the CDR3.

Concerning this clone: A far larger clone lies a single base away; this is likely a read error. Other DNA sequences from this sample encode an identical CDR3 as well. This chain joins TRDV2 and TRDJ1, with D hard to call. Trimming shortened V by 3 bases and J by 2 bases, and 12 bases separated the two germline ends. CDR3 length equals 14 residues. Germline V gene sequence: CDR1 GEAIGNYY, CDR2 EKD. CDR3 region: CACDDLTATDKLIF. CDR3 nucleotide sequence: TGTGCCTGTGACGACCTTACAGCTACCGATAAACTCATCTTT.

About this clone: The protein recorded in TCRdb matches a much larger clone and deviates from this DNA's translation at residue 8, suggesting a read error; the protein here is obtained by translating the DNA. The chain uses TRDV2 and TRDJ3, with D possibly being TRDD3 (6 bases). The V gene's germline CDR1 is GEAIGNYY and CDR2 EKD. V was trimmed by 1 base and J by 1 base, leaving 16 bases between them. The CDR3 is made up of 19 amino acids. The CDR3 sequence is CACDTLGNLNSWDTRQMFF. As DNA, the CDR3 is TGTGCCTGTGACACTCTGGGGAATTTAAATTCCTGGGACACCCGACAGATGTTTTTC.

This clone is judged medium-sized (0.01 to 0.1%). The rearrangement links TRDV2 to TRDJ1; tentative D call: TRDD3 (6 bases). From germline, CDR1 is GEAIGNYY and CDR2 EKD. CDR3 length: 19 amino acids. Trimming pared 0 bases from V and 0 bases from J, leaving 22 bases between. The CDR3, as DNA: TGTGCCTGTGACACCGTGTCGGGTGGACGGGGGGGGAACACCGATAAACTCATCTTT. Translation: CACDTVSGGRGGNTDKLIF.

Of note for this clone: The protein recorded in TCRdb matches a much larger clone and deviates from this DNA's translation at residue 4, suggesting a read error; the protein here is obtained by translating the DNA. The CDR3 here is CACNTVTGGYLSRTDKLIF. The CDR3 DNA reads TGTGCCTGTAACACCGTAACTGGGGGATACCTCTCCCGCACCGATAAACTCATCTTT. The chain recombines TRDV2 with TRDJ1, with TRDD3 matching 12 bases. The CDR3 consists of 19 residues. CDR1 is GEAIGNYY, CDR2 EKD, per germline.

Points on this clone: For this DNA, TCRdb reports the protein of a much larger clone, which diverges at residue 7, most likely from a read error; the protein presented here is translated directly from the DNA. The V gene is TRDV2, the J gene TRDJ3, with D uncertain. The V gene lost 0 bases and the J gene lost 2 bases, with 10 bases spanning the gap. The CDR3 spans 17 residues. Germline V gene data show CDR1 as GEAIGNYY and CDR2 as EKD. The CDR3 coding sequence is TGTGCCTGTGACACCCTGCGTGCTACCTGGGACACCCGACAGATGTTTTTC. It specifies CACDTLRATWDTRQMFF.

Note on this clone: The TCRdb record carries a much larger clone's protein, which differs from this DNA's translation at residue 4; a read error is the likely cause, and the protein listed here is the DNA translation. This rearrangement joins TRDV2 to TRDJ1; 11 positions agree with TRDD3. Germline V gene sequence: CDR1 GEAIGNYY, CDR2 EKD. The CDR3 has 17 amino acids. Trimming at V came to 4 bases and at J to 1 base, leaving 10 bases not matched to a gene. The CDR3 loop reads CACETVGGYASTDKLIF. The CDR3 DNA is TGTGCCTGTGAAACCGTTGGGGGATACGCCTCCACCGATAAACTCATCTTT.

There are a few counts of this clone. The protein in TCRdb stems from a much larger clone and differs at residue 14 from this DNA's translation, likely a read error; here the protein is translated from the DNA. The chain joins TRDV2 to TRDJ3; tentatively, D is TRDD3 (5 bases). The CDR3 length is 17 residues. Germline values: CDR1 GEAIGNYY, CDR2 EKD. The CDR3 spells CACDTLHATWDTRLMFF. The DNA for the CDR3 is TGTGCCTGTGACACCCTGCATGCTACCTGGGACACCCGACTGATGTTTTTC.

The V and J genes are TRDV1 and TRDJ1; 7 bases align to TRDD3. TCRdb records no J gene; here it was assigned by comparing the DNA to germline. V was pared by 1 base and J by 3 bases, with 29 bases of the junction left unmatched. The CDR3 is 23 residues long. CDR1 and CDR2 (germline): TSWWSYY, QGS. Here the CDR3 DNA reads TGTGCTCTTGGGGAACGAAAGGGCTCGAGTCCTCTTGTGCTGGGGGCCGAAGCCGATAAACTCATCTTT. Translation gives CALGERKGSSPLVLGAEADKLIF.

This clone was detected a few times. The protein TCRdb lists belongs to a much larger clone and differs from this DNA's translation at residue 11, which points to a read error; the protein shown is made from the DNA. The V call is TRDV2, the J call TRDJ1, with TRDD3 matching over 8 bases. CDR3 length equals 19 residues. V trimming: 1 base; J trimming: 0 bases; junction bases outside the gene matches: 15. Germline V lookup: CDR1 GEAIGNYY, CDR2 EKD. The CDR3, as DNA: TGTGCCTGTGACACGCTAACTGGGGGCCCTTTTTTGTACACCGATAAACTCATCTTT. Translated: CACDTLTGGPFLYTDKLIF.

As regards this clone: The translation of this DNA and the TCRdb protein of a much larger clone differ at residue 12, probably owing to a read error; the protein shown here is translated from the DNA. This chain joins TRDV2 and TRDJ1; 11 nucleotides align to TRDD3. Germline V lookup: CDR1 GEAIGNYY, CDR2 EKD. V lost 0 bases, J lost 4 bases, and 9 bases stayed unmatched. The CDR3 is 17 residues long. DNA of the CDR3: TGTGCCTGTGACACCGTTGGGGGATACGCTGGGATCGATAAACTCATCTTT. It specifies CACDTVGGYAGIDKLIF.

This clone was recorded a few times. The amino acid sequence in TCRdb belongs to a much larger clone and departs from this DNA's translation at residue 14, likely a sequencing read error; the sequence shown is translated from the DNA. The chain links TRDV2 to TRDJ1; TRDD3 aligns across 8 bases. The CDR3 contains 20 residues. V lost 0 bases, J lost 1 base, and 18 bases stayed unmatched. Germline V gene data show CDR1 as GEAIGNYY and CDR2 as EKD. CDR3 loop: CACDTLRVSGGHECTDKLIF. DNA of the CDR3: TGTGCCTGTGACACCCTGAGGGTTTCTGGGGGACACGAGTGCACCGATAAACTCATCTTT.

This clone was seen only a few times. A far bigger clonotype differs at one base, so this is likely a read error. It is unclear where the CDR3 begins or ends on the DNA, so no DNA is shown, and the CDR3 is as TCRdb lists it. The sample contains more than one DNA sequence encoding this CDR3. The chain combines TRDV2 with TRDJ3; the table's D call, TRDD3, was not checked against the DNA. 20 amino acids form the CDR3, both terminal residues included. Germline V CDR1 and CDR2: GEAIGNYY, EKD. The CDR3 is CACDTLGTTNGSWDTRQMFF.

This clone has just a few counts. This likely traces to a read error, being one base from a far larger clone. In the same sample, other DNA sequences code for this CDR3. V and J are TRDV2 and TRDJ3, with 12 bases that match TRDD3. Trimming removed 0 bases from V and 3 bases from J; junction bases left unmatched: 8. The CDR3 contains 20 residues. CDR1 GEAIGNYY and CDR2 EKD come from the germline V gene. The CDR3: CACDTVLLGDTNWDTRQMFF. The CDR3 DNA reads TGTGCCTGTGACACCGTACTACTGGGGGATACAAACTGGGACACCCGACAGATGTTTTTC.